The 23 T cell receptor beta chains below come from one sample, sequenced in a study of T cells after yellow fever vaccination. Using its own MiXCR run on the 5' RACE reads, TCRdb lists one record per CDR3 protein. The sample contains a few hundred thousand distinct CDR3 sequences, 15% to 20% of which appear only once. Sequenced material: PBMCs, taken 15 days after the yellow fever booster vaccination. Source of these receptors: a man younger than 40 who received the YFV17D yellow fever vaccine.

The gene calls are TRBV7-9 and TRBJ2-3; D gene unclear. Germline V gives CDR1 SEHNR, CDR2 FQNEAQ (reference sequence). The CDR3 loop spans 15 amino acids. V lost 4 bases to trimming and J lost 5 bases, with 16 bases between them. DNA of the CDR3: TGTGCCAGCAGCTACAAGGGTGCCGGCCAAGATACGCAGTATTTT. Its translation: CASSYKGAGQDTQYF.

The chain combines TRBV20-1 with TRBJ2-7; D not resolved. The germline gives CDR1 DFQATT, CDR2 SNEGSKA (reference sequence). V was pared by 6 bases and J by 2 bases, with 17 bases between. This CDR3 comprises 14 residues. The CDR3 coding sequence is TGCAGTGCCCTCCGCGGCGGCTTTGCCTACGAGCAGTACTTC. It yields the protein CSALRGGFAYEQYF.

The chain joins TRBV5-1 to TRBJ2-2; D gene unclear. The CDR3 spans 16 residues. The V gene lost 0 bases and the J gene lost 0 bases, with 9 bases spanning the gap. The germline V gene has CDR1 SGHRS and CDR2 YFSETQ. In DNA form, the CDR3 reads TGCGCCAGCAGCTTGGATTTGCAGGCGAACACCGGGGAGCTGTTTTTT. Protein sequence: CASSLDLQANTGELFF.

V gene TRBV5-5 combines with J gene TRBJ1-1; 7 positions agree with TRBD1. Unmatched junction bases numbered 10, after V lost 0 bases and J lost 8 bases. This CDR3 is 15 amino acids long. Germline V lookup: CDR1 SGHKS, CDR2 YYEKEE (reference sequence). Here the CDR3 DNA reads TGTGCCAGCAGCTTGGGGACAGGCGGCGTGGGGGAAGCTTTCTTT. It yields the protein CASSLGTGGVGEAFF. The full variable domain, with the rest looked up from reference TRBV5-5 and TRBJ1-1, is DAGVTQSPTHLIKTRGQQVTLRCSPISGHKSVSWYQQVLGQGPQFIFQYYEKEERGRGNFPDRFSARQFPNYSSELNVNALLLGDSALYLCASSLGTGGVGEAFFGQGTRLTVV.

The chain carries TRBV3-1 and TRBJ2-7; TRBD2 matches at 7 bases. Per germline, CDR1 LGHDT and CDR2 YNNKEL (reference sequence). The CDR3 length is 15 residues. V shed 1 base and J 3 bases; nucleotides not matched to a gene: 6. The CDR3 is CASSQGTSASYEQYF. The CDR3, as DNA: TGTGCCAGCAGCCAAGGAACTAGCGCCAGCTACGAGCAGTACTTC.

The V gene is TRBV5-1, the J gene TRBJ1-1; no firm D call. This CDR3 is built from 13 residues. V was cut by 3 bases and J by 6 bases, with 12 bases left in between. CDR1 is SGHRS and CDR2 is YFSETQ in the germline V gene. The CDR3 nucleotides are TGCGCCAGCAGCTGGGCGATAGGGTCTGAAGCTTTCTTT. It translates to CASSWAIGSEAFF.

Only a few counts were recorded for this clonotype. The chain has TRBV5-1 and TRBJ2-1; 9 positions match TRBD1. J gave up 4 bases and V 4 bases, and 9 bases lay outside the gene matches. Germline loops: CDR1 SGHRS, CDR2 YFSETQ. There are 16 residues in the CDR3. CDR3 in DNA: TGCGCCAGCAGCGCAGGGGGACAGGGAGCTTACAATGAGCAGTTCTTC. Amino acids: CASSAGGQGAYNEQFF.

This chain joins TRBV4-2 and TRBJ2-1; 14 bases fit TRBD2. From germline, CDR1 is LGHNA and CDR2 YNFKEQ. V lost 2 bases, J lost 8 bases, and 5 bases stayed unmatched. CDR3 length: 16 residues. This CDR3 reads CASSQPGTSGSYEQFF. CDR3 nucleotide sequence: TGTGCCAGCAGCCAACCCGGGACTAGCGGGAGTTATGAGCAGTTCTTC.

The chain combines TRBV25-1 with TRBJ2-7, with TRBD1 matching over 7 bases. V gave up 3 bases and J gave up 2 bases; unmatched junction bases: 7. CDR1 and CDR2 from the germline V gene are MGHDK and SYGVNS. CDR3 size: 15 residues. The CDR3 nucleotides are TGTGCCAGCAGTGAGGCTGGACAGGCCACCTACGAGCAGTACTTC. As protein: CASSEAGQATYEQYF.

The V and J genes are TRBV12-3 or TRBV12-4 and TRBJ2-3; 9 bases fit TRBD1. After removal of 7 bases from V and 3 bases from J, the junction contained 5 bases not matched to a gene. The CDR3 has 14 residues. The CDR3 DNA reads TGTGCCAGCAATCCGGGACAGGGAACAGATACGCAGTATTTT. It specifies CASNPGQGTDTQYF.

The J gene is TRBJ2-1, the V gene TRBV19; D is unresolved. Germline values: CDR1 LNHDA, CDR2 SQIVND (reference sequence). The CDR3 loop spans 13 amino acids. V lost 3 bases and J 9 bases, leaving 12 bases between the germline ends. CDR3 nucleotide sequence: TGTGCCAGTAGTATGGTTAAGAACGGTGAGCAGTTCTTC. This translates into CASSMVKNGEQFF.

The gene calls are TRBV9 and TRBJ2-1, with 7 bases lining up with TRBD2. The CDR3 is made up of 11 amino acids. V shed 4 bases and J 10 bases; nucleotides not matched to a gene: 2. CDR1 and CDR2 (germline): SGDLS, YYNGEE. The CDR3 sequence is CASSPGREQFF. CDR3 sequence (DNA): TGTGCCAGCAGCCCCGGGAGGGAGCAGTTCTTC.

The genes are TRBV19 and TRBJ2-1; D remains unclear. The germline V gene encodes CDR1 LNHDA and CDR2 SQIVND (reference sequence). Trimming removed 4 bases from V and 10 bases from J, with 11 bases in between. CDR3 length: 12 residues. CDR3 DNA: TGTGCCAGTAGTACTAGGACCCACGAGCAGTTCTTC. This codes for CASSTRTHEQFF.

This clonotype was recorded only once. The CDR3 spells CASSISGRTDTQYF. For the CDR3, the DNA is TGCGCCAGCAGCATTAGCGGACGCACAGATACGCAGTATTTT. V usage is TRBV5-1 and J usage is TRBJ2-3; possible D gene TRBD2, 6 bases. The germline gives CDR1 SGHRS, CDR2 YFSETQ. Trimming cost V 4 bases and J 1 base, with 10 bases left between them. The CDR3 consists of 14 residues.

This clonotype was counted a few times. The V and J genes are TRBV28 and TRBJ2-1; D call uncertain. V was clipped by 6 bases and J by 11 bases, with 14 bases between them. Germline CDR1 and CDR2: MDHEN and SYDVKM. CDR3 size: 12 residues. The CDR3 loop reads CASSSAQRQQFF. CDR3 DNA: TGTGCCAGCAGCTCCGCCCAGCGCCAGCAGTTCTTC.

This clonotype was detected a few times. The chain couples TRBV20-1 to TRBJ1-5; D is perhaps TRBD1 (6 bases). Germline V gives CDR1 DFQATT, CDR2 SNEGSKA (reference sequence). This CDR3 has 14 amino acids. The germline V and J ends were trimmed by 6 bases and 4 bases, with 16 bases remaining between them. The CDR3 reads CSAPRQGRNQPQHF. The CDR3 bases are TGCAGTGCCCCGCGGCAGGGGCGAAATCAGCCCCAGCATTTT.

CDR3 nucleotides: TGTGCCAGCAGAAGGACAGAAACCTCCTACGAGCAGTACTTC. Protein product: CASRRTETSYEQYF. The chain combines TRBV12-3 or TRBV12-4 with TRBJ2-7; maybe TRBD1 (6 bases). The CDR3 totals 14 residues. V was pared by 6 bases and J by 0 bases, with 12 bases between.

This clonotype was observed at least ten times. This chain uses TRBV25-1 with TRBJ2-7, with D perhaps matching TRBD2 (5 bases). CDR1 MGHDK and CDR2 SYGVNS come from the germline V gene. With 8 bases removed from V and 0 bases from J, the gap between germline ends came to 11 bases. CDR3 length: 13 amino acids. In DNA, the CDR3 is TGTGCCAGCTCGCCCGGACTCTCCTACGAGCAGTACTTC. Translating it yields CASSPGLSYEQYF.

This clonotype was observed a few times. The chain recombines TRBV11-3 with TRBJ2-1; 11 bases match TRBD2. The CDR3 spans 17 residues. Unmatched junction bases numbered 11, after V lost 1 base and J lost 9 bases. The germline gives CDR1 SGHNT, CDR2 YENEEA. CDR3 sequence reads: CASSLAGGSGRAGEQFF. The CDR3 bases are TGTGCCAGCAGCTTAGCCGGGGGTAGCGGGAGGGCCGGTGAGCAGTTCTTC.

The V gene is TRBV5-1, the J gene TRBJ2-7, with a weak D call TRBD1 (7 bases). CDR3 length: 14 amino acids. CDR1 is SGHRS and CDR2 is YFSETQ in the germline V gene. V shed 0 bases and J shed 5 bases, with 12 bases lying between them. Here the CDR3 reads CASSLGQGGDEQYF. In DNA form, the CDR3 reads TGCGCCAGCAGCTTGGGGCAGGGGGGAGACGAGCAGTACTTC.

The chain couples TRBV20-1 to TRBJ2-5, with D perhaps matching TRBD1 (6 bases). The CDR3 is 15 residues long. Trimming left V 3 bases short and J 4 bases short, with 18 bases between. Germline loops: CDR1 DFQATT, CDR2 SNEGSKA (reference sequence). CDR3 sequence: CSASQGRRRGETQYF. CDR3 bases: TGCAGTGCTAGCCAGGGGCGGAGACGGGGAGAGACCCAGTACTTC.

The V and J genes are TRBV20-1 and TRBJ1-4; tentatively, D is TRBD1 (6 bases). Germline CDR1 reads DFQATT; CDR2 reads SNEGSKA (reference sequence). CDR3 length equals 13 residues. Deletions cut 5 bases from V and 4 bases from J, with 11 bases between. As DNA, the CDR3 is TGCAGTGCTGTGAGAGGGGGTAATGAAAAACTGTTTTTT. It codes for CSAVRGGNEKLFF.

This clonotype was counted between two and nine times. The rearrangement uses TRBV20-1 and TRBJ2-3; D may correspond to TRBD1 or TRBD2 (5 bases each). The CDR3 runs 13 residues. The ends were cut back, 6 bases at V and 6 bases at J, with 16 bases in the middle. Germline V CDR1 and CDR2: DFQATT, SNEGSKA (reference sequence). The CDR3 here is CSAKGPSADTQYF. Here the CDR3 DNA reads TGCAGTGCGAAGGGACCATCCGCCGATACGCAGTATTTT.